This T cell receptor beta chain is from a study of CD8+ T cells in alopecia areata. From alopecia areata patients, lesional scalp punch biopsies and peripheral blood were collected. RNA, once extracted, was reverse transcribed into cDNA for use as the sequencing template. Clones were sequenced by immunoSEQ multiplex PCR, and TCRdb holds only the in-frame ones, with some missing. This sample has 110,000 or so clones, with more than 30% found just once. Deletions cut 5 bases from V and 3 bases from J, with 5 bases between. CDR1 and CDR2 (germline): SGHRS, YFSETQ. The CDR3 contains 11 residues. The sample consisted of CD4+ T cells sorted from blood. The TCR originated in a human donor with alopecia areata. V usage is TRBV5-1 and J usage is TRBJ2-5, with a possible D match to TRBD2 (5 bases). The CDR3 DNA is TGCGCCAGCAGGGAGGAAGAGACCCAGTACTTC. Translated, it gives CASREEETQYF.